This T cell receptor (beta chain) was observed in a study of cytomegalovirus exposure and HLA in healthy donors. Findings and caveats of the study: Reports indicated that the classifier achieved high specificity and sensitivity in diagnosing cytomegalovirus status. Later on, an analysis tied under 20,000 TCR beta sequences to HLA alleles at 0.05 false discovery rate.

Germline V CDR1 and CDR2: LNHDA, SQIVND (reference sequence). Trimming cost V 3 bases and J 6 bases; bases outside gene matches: 15. The CDR3 sequence is 17 residues long. With respect to this clone: Its antigen is still unknown.

The PCR contained 60 Vbeta and 13 Jbeta primers. Clones were sequenced by immunoSEQ multiplex PCR, and TCRdb holds only the in-frame ones, with some missing. Of 170,000 or so clones listed, around 78% are singletons. Sequencing was done on a sample of PBMCs. The chain has TRBV19 and TRBJ1-2, with 8 bases fitting TRBD1. The receptor's source is a woman aged 40 to 50 in good health and CMV-seronegative. In nucleotides, the CDR3 is TGTGCCAGTAGTATTCAGCAGGGGGCAATTGTCAACCATGGCTACACCTTC. Translating gives CASSIQQGAIVNHGYTF.